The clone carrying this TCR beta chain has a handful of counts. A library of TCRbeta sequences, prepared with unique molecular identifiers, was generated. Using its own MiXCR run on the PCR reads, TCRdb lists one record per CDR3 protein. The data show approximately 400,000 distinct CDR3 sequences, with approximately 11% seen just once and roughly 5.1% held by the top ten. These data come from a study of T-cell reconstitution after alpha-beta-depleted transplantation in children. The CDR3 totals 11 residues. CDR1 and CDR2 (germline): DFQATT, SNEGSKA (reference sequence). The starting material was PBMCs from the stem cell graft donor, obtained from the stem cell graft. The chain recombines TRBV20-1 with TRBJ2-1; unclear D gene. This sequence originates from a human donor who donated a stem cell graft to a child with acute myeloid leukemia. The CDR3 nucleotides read TGCGCCAAGTGGCTTATGAATGAGCAGTTCTTC. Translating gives CAKWLMNEQFF.